This TCR beta chain was found in a study of blood T cell repertoires in COVID-19. Study as a whole: PBMCs, B-cell-depleted T cells, or T cells were the source of the cDNA or gDNA that made up the material.

Trimming took 5 bases from V and 4 from J; bases not matched to a gene: 6. Germline V gene sequence: CDR1 MNHEY, CDR2 SMNVEV (reference sequence). The CDR3 spans 16 residues. Sequenced by immunoSEQ multiplex PCR; TCRdb stores in-frame clones only, minus some. This sample has some 320,000 clones, with approximately 88% found just once. The J gene is TRBJ2-3, the V gene TRBV27, with 13 bases that match TRBD2. Sequencing was performed on PBMCs or T cells enriched from blood (not recorded which). This TCR derives from a man in his sixties who had recovered from COVID-19. The CDR3 nucleotides are TGTGCCAGCAGTCGGACTAGCGGGAGTACGTCAGATACGCAGTATTTT. Its translation: CASSRTSGSTSDTQYF.